This T cell receptor beta chain stems from a study of blood T cell repertoires in COVID-19. The repertoire was sequenced with immunoSEQ multiplex PCR; TCRdb's copy has only in-frame clones and lacks some. Among 65,000 to 90,000 clones listed, around 84% were seen once. The CDR3 totals 13 residues. Per the germline V gene, CDR1 is MNHEY and CDR2 is SVGAGI. Between the trimmed V and J ends, which lost 7 bases and 2 bases, there was a span of 9 bases. A few counts support this clone. This sequence was found in a woman older than 75 in a cohort sampled during active or convalescent COVID-19. Sample: peripheral blood. The genes are TRBV6-5 and TRBJ1-5; D may be TRBD1 (5 bases). The CDR3 here is CASTRDGNQPQHF. The DNA of the CDR3 is TGTGCCAGCACCAGGGATGGCAATCAGCCCCAGCATTTT.